This entry lists 22 T cell receptor beta chains sequenced from one sample in a study of radiation and T cells in renal cell carcinoma. TCRdb's table, derived via immunoSEQ multiplex PCR, lists solely in-frame clones and lacks some. There are tens of thousands of clones in the sample; 65% to 85% occur only once, and 25% to 35% lies in the top ten. Time point meaning: blood 4 weeks post-SBRT, at nephrectomy. Specified treatment: 15 Gy SBRT to primary tumor, nephrectomy 4 weeks later. The starting material was blood, obtained from a patient whose treatment included radiotherapy and nephrectomy. The receptors here all came from a woman between 65 and 79 years old with renal cell carcinoma.

V is TRBV5-4 and J is TRBJ2-3, with TRBD2 identical over 14 bases. The V and J ends lost 1 base and 1 base, in that order; junction bases with no gene match: 2. The CDR3 runs to 17 residues. The germline V gene has CDR1 SGHNT and CDR2 YYREEE (reference sequence). CDR3 in amino acids: CASSLTTSGRGTDTQYF. For the CDR3, the DNA is TGTGCCAGCAGCTTGACGACTAGCGGGAGGGGCACAGATACGCAGTATTTT.

The rearrangement links TRBV7-9 to TRBJ1-1; a weak D match, TRBD1 (6 bases). The CDR3 consists of 15 residues. Germline V gene sequence: CDR1 SEHNR, CDR2 FQNEAQ (reference sequence). V dropped 0 bases and J dropped 1 base, with 9 bases sitting between them. As DNA, the CDR3 is TGTGCCAGCAGCTTAGCGGGCAGGGGGAACACTGAAGCTTTCTTT. Protein product: CASSLAGRGNTEAFF.

The chain joins TRBV18 to TRBJ1-3; D call uncertain. CDR3 length: 16 residues. Germline V gene data show CDR1 as KGHSH and CDR2 as LQKENI. Trimming pared 1 base from V and 2 bases from J, leaving 12 bases between. CDR3 DNA sequence: TGTGCCAGCTCACCACGAGTCGGGGAAACTGGAAACACCATATATTTT. This translates into CASSPRVGETGNTIYF.

This clone was counted once. J is TRBJ2-5 and V is TRBV21-1; TRBD1 is taken as the D call from the table, unchecked against the DNA. TRBV21-1 is classified as a pseudogene. CDR3 size: 14 residues. The CDR3 sequence is CASSRDRAGETQYF. As DNA, the CDR3 is TGTGCCAGCAGCAGAGACAGGGCCGGGGAGACCCAGTACTTC.

This clone was observed a handful of times. The V gene is TRBV29-1, the J gene TRBJ2-1; D is possibly TRBD1 (5 bases). The CDR3 covers 12 residues. Germline V gene data show CDR1 as SQVTM and CDR2 as ANQGSEA. The ends were cut back, 6 bases at V and 4 bases at J, with 10 bases in the middle. The CDR3, as DNA: TGCAGCGTAACAGGCGATTACAATGAGCAGTTCTTC. Translation gives CSVTGDYNEQFF.

V usage is TRBV21-1 and J usage is TRBJ2-1; TRBD2 is the table's D call, not checked against the DNA. TRBV21-1 is a known pseudogene. CDR3 length: 16 amino acids. CDR3 nucleotides: TGTGCCAGCAGCCCGAGACCGGGATTGGCCTACAATGAGCAGTTCTTC. The encoded protein is CASSPRPGLAYNEQFF.

The chain employs TRBV6-6 and TRBJ1-6; D unclear. CDR3 length: 13 residues. The V end was cut by 5 bases, the J end by 7 bases, with 9 bases between. Germline V gene sequence: CDR1 MNHNY, CDR2 SVGAGI (reference sequence). In nucleotides, the CDR3 is TGTGCCAGCAGTCCCATGTCAAATTCACCCCTCCACTTT. This codes for CASSPMSNSPLHF.

The chain links TRBV27 to TRBJ1-3; the D gene is possibly TRBD1 (6 bases). V lost 3 bases and J 4 bases, leaving 13 bases between the germline ends. The CDR3 is 15 amino acids. Germline CDR1 and CDR2: MNHEY and SMNVEV (reference sequence). CDR3 DNA sequence: TGTGCCAGCAGTTTGGGCAGGGGTATCGGAAACACCATATATTTT. Protein: CASSLGRGIGNTIYF.

This clone was observed a single time. The V call is TRBV6-1, the J call TRBJ2-1; D gene unclear. Germline V gene lookup returns CDR1 MNHNS and CDR2 SASEGT. This CDR3 is built from 12 residues. V shed 6 bases and J shed 10 bases, with 13 bases lying between them. CDR3 sequence: CASRFSLTEQFF. The DNA for the CDR3 is TGTGCCAGCAGGTTCAGCCTCACGGAGCAGTTCTTC.

This clone is a singleton in its sample. The gene calls are TRBV5-6 and TRBJ2-7; 8 positions match TRBD1. V shed 6 bases and J 7 bases; nucleotides not matched to a gene: 12. The CDR3 extends over 14 amino acids. Germline CDR1 SGHDT, CDR2 YYEEEE. CDR3 sequence (DNA): TGTGCCAGCACCGACGGACAGGGAAGGGGAGAGCAGTACTTC. It translates to CASTDGQGRGEQYF.

The rearrangement uses TRBV7-7 and TRBJ2-5, with 7 nucleotides matching TRBD2. Germline V lookup: CDR1 SSHAT, CDR2 FNYEAQ (reference sequence). V was clipped by 2 bases and J by 4 bases; unmatched bases: 4. This CDR3 comprises 14 residues. DNA for the CDR3: TGTGCCAGCAGCTTATGGGGGAGGGGAGAGACCCAGTACTTC. Protein sequence: CASSLWGRGETQYF.

The chain combines TRBV19 with TRBJ1-1; the D gene is possibly TRBD1 (5 bases). The CDR3 runs to 14 residues. Trimming took 1 base from V and 5 from J, leaving 11 bases between them. Germline CDR1 and CDR2: LNHDA and SQIVND (reference sequence). This CDR3 reads CASSIAGRLTEAFF. CDR3 bases: TGTGCCAGTAGTATAGCAGGGCGGCTAACTGAAGCTTTCTTT.

J is TRBJ1-1 and V is TRBV5-1; 8 bases fit TRBD1. The CDR3 contains 16 residues. Looked up from germline, CDR1 is SGHRS and CDR2 is YFSETQ. V lost 4 bases and J lost 0; bases outside the gene matches: 8. The CDR3 loop is CASSQGQGSMNTEAFF. CDR3 sequence (DNA): TGCGCCAGCAGCCAAGGACAGGGCTCCATGAACACTGAAGCTTTCTTT.

The rearrangement links TRBV14 to TRBJ1-6; no definite D call. CDR1 is SGHDN and CDR2 is FVKESK in the germline V gene. V lost 0 bases to trimming and J lost 7 bases, with 7 bases between them. The CDR3 has 14 residues. CDR3 coding DNA: TGTGCCAGCAGCCAAGAGTATACCAATTCACCCCTCCACTTT. It is translated as CASSQEYTNSPLHF. Complete variable domain (other parts from reference TRBV14 and TRBJ1-6): EAGVTQFPSHSVIEKGQTVTLRCDPISGHDNLYWYRRVMGKEIKFLLHFVKESKQDESGMPNNRFLAERTGGTYSTLKVQPAELEDSGVYFCASSQEYTNSPLHFGNGTRLTVT.

The chain carries TRBV2 and TRBJ2-7; 7 positions match TRBD1. Germline lookup yields CDR1 SNHLY and CDR2 FYNNEI. The CDR3 spans 16 residues. V dropped 1 base and J dropped 3; count of bases not matched to a gene: 9. The CDR3 bases are TGTGCCAGCAGTGAAGACGGTAGGGACAGCTTCTACGAGCAGTACTTC. It is translated as CASSEDGRDSFYEQYF.

J is TRBJ1-2 and V is TRBV27; possible D gene TRBD1, 5 bases. From germline, CDR1 is MNHEY and CDR2 SMNVEV (reference sequence). The CDR3 has 14 amino acids. V was clipped by 2 bases and J by 7 bases, with 14 bases between them. The CDR3: CASSLGHGLGGYTF. In nucleotides, the CDR3 is TGTGCCAGCAGTTTAGGACACGGTCTGGGTGGCTACACCTTC.

This rearrangement joins TRBV15 to TRBJ1-6; D is unclear. The CDR3 has 15 amino acids. CDR1 and CDR2 (germline): LNHNV, YYDKDF (reference sequence). Trimming stripped 1 base from V and 3 bases from J, with 7 bases between. The CDR3 region has the DNA TGTGCCACCAGCAGAGTGCGGCTCTATAATTCACCCCTCCACTTT. Amino acid sequence: CATSRVRLYNSPLHF. Drawing the rest from reference TRBV15 and TRBJ1-6, the complete variable domain is DAMVIQNPRYQVTQFGKPVTLSCSQTLNHNVMYWYQQKSSQAPKLLFHYYDKDFNNEADTPDNFQSRRPNTSFCFLDIRSPGLGDTAMYLCATSRVRLYNSPLHFGNGTRLTVT.

The CDR3 DNA is TGTGCCAGCAGGAAGAACACCGGGGAGCTGTTTTTT. Its translation is CASRKNTGELFF. This chain links TRBV6-1 with TRBJ2-2; D is ambiguous. Trimming took 6 bases from V and 1 from J, leaving 3 bases between them. The CDR3 totals 12 residues. CDR1 and CDR2 (germline): MNHNS, SASEGT.

The chain carries TRBV28 and TRBJ2-1; D assignment may be TRBD1 or TRBD2 (6 bases each). Germline CDR1 MDHEN, CDR2 SYDVKM. The CDR3 is 13 residues long. Trimming cost V 8 bases and J 0 bases, with 8 bases left between them. The CDR3, as DNA: TGTGCCAGCGGGGGGCTCTCCTACAATGAGCAGTTCTTC. It specifies CASGGLSYNEQFF.

V usage is TRBV9 and J usage is TRBJ2-2; TRBD1 might be the D (6 bases). The germline gives CDR1 SGDLS, CDR2 YYNGEE. There are 16 residues in the CDR3. Trimming removed 4 bases from V and 2 bases from J, with 15 bases in between. CDR3 nucleotides: TGTGCCAGCAGCCCACGAGGGACACCAAACACCGGGGAGCTGTTTTTT. This gives the protein CASSPRGTPNTGELFF.

The chain uses TRBV6-5 and TRBJ2-2; D uncertain. The CDR3 spans 15 residues. The germline gives CDR1 MNHEY, CDR2 SVGAGI. V lost 0 bases and J 1 base, leaving 6 bases between the germline ends. Here the CDR3 reads CASSYSTMNTGELFF. The CDR3 nucleotides read TGTGCCAGCAGTTACTCGACGATGAACACCGGGGAGCTGTTTTTT.

This clone was seen a single time. V is TRBV27 and J is TRBJ2-5; a weak D match, TRBD2 (5 bases). Per the germline V gene, CDR1 is MNHEY and CDR2 is SMNVEV (reference sequence). V gave up 2 bases and J gave up 5 bases, with 15 bases separating them. There are 15 residues in the CDR3. The CDR3 reads CASSLAEARVETQYF. CDR3 DNA sequence: TGTGCCAGCAGTTTAGCGGAGGCCCGAGTGGAGACCCAGTACTTC.